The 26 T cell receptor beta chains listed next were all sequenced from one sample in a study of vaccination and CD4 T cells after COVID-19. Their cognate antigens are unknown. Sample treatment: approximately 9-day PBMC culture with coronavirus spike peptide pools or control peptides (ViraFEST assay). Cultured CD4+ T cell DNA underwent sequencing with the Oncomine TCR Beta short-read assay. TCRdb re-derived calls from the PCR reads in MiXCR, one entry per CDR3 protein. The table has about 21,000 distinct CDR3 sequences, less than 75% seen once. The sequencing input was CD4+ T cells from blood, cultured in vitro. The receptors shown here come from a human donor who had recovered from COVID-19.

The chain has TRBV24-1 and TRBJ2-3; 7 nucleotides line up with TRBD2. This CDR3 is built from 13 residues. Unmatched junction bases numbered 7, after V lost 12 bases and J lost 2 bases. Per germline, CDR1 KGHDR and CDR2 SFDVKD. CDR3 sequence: CAATSENTDTQYF. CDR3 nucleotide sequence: TGTGCCGCCACTAGCGAAAACACAGATACGCAGTATTTT.

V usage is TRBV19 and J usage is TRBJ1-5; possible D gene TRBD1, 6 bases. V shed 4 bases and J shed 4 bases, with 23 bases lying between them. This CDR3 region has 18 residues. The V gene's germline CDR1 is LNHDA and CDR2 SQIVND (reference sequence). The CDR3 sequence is CASSSTGTGGVSNQPQHF. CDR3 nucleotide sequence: TGTGCCAGTAGTAGCACCGGGACGGGGGGCGTTAGTAATCAGCCCCAGCATTTT.

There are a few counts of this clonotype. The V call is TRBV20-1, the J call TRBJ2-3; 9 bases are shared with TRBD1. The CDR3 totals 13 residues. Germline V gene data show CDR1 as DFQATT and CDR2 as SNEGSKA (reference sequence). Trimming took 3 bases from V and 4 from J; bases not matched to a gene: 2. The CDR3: CSARRQGADTQYF. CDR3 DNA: TGCAGTGCTAGGAGACAGGGGGCAGATACGCAGTATTTT.

The CDR3 coding sequence is TGTGCCAGCAAGCGGGATTCTAGCACAGATACGCAGTATTTT. The encoded protein is CASKRDSSTDTQYF. This chain links TRBV2 with TRBJ2-3, with 7 bases that match TRBD2. J gave up 0 bases and V 7 bases, and 4 bases lay outside the gene matches. The CDR3 is 14 amino acids. In germline, CDR1 is SNHLY, CDR2 FYNNEI.

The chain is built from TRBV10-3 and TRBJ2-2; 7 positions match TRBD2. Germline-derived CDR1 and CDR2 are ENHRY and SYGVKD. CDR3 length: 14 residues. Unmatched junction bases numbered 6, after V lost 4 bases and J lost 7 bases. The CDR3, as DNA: TGTGCCATCAGTGGGCTAGCGGAGGGCGGGGAGCTGTTTTTT. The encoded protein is CAISGLAEGGELFF.

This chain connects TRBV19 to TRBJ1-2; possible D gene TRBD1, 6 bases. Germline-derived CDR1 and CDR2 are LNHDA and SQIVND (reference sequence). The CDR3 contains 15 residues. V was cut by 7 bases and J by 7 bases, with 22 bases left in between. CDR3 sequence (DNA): TGTGCCAGTAACCGAAGACAGGAGGGAGTCCTTGGCTACACCTTC. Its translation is CASNRRQEGVLGYTF.

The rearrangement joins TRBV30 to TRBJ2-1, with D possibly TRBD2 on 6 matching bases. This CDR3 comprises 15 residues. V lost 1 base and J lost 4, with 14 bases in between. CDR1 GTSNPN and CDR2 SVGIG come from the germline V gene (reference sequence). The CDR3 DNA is TGTGCCTGGAGTGGGGGGGTTCTAGCTTACAATGAGCAGTTCTTC. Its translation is CAWSGGVLAYNEQFF.

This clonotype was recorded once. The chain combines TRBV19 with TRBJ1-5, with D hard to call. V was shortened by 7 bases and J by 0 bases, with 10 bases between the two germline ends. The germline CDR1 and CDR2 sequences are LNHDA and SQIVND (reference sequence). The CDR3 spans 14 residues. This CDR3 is CASMGRYSNQPQHF. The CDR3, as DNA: TGTGCCAGTATGGGTCGGTATAGCAATCAGCCCCAGCATTTT.

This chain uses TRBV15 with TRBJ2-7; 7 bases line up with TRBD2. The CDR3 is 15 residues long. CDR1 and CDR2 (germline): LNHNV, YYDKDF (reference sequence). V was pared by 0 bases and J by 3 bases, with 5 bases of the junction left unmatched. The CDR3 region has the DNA TGTGCCACCAGCAGAGAGGCTAGCGGCCACTACGAGCAGTACTTC. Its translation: CATSREASGHYEQYF. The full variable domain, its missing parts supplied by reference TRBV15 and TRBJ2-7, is DAMVIQNPRYQVTQFGKPVTLSCSQTLNHNVMYWYQQKSSQAPKLLFHYYDKDFNNEADTPDNFQSRRPNTSFCFLDIRSPGLGDTAMYLCATSREASGHYEQYFGPGTRLTVT.

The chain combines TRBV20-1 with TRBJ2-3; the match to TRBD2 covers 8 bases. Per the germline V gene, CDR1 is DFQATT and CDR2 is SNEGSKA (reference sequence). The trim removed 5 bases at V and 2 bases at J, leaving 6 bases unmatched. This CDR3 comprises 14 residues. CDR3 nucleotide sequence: TGCAGTGCTGTGAGCGGGAGAAACACAGATACGCAGTATTTT. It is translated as CSAVSGRNTDTQYF.

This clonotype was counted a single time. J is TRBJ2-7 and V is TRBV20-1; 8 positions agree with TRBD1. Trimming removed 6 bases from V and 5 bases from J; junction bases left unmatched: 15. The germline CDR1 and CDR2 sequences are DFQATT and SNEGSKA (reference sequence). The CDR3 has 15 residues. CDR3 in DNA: TGCAGTGCCCAAGAGGGGACAGGATTTGGAAACGAGCAGTACTTC. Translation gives CSAQEGTGFGNEQYF.

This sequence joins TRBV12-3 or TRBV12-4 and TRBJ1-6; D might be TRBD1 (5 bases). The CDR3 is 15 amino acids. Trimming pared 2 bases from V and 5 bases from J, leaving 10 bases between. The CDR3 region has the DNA TGTGCCAGCAGTTTATGGGCAGGGAATAATTCACCCCTCCACTTT. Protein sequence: CASSLWAGNNSPLHF.

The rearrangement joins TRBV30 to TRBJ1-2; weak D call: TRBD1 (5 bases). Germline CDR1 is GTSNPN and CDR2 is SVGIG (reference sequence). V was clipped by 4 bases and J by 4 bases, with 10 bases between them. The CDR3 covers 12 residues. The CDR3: CAWTRQFYGYTF. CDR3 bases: TGTGCCTGGACTAGACAGTTCTATGGCTACACCTTC.

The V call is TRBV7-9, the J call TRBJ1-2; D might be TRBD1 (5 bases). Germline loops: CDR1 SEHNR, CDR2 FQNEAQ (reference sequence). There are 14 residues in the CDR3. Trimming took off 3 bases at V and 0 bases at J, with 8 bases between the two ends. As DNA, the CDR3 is TGTGCCAGCAGCTTTGGCAGGGCTAACTATGGCTACACCTTC. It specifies CASSFGRANYGYTF.

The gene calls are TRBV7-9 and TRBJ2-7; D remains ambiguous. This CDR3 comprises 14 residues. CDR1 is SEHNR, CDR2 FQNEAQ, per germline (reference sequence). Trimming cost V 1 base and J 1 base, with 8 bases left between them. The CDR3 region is CASSLVASSYEQYF. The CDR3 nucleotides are TGTGCCAGCAGCTTAGTAGCTTCTTCCTACGAGCAGTACTTC.

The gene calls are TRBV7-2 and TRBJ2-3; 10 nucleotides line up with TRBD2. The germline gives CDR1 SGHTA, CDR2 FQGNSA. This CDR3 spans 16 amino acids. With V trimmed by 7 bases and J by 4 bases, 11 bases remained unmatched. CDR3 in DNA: TGTGCCAGCAAGTTCGAAACTAGCGGGACGTCAGATACGCAGTATTTT. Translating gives CASKFETSGTSDTQYF.

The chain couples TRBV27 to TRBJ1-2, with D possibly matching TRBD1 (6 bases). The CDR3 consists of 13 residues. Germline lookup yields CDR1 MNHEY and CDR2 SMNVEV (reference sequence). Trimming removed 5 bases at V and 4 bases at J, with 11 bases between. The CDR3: CASSETGVYGYTF. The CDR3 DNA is TGTGCCAGCAGTGAGACAGGAGTCTATGGCTACACCTTC.

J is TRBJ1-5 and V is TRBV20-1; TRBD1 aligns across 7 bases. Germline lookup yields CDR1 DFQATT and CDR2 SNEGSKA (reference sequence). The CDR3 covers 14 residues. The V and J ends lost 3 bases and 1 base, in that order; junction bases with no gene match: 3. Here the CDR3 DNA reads TGCAGTGCTAGGGGGGACAGAAGCAATCAGCCCCAGCATTTT. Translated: CSARGDRSNQPQHF.

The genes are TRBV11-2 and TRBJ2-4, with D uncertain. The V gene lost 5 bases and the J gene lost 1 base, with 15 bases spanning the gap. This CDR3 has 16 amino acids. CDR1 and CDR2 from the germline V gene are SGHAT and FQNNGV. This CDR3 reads CASSPNPVGAKNIQYF. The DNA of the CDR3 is TGTGCCAGCAGCCCAAACCCCGTTGGGGCCAAAAACATTCAGTACTTC.

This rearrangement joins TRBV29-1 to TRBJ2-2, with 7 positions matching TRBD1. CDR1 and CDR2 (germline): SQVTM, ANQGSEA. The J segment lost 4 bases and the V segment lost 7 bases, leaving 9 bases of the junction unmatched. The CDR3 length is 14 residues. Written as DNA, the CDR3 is TGCAGCGGACGACAGGGCACGATCACCGGGGAGCTGTTTTTT. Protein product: CSGRQGTITGELFF.

In DNA form, the CDR3 reads TGTGCCAGCAGCGCGGGGACTAGCGGGAGCCAGACCCAGTACTTC. Amino acid sequence: CASSAGTSGSQTQYF. V usage is TRBV7-3 and J usage is TRBJ2-5; the match to TRBD2 covers 14 bases. The germline CDR1 and CDR2 sequences are SGHTA and FQGTGA. J lost 6 bases, V lost 5 bases, and 5 bases had no gene match. The CDR3 is made up of 15 amino acids.

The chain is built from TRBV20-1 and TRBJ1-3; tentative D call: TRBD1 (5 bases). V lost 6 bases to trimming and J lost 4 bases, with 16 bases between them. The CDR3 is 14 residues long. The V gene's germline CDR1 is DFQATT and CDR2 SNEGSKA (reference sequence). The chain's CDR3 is CSAADSNSGNTIYF. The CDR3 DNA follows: TGCAGTGCGGCCGACAGTAACTCCGGAAACACCATATATTTT.

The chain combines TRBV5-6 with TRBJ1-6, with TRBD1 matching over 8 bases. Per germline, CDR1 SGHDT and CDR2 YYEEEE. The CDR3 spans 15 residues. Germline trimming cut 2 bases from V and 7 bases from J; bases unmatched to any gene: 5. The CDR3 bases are TGTGCCAGCAGCTTCCAGGGGGCGAAGAATTCACCCCTCCACTTT. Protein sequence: CASSFQGAKNSPLHF.

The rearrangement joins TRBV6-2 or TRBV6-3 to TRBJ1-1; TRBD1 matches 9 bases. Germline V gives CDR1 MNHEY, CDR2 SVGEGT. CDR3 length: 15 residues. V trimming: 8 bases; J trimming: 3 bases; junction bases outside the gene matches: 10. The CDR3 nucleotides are TGTGCCAGCGGTGAACAGGGGGCAAGGGACACTGAAGCTTTCTTT. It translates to CASGEQGARDTEAFF.

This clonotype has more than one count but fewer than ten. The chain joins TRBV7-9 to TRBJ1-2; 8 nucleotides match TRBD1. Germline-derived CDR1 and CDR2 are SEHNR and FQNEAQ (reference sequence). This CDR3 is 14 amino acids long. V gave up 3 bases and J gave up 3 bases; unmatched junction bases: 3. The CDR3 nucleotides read TGTGCCAGCAGCTTGACAGGGGTAGACTATGGCTACACCTTC. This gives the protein CASSLTGVDYGYTF.

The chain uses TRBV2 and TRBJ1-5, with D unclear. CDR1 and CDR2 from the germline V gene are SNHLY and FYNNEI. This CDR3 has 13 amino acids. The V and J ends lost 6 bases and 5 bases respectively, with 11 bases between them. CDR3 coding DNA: TGTGCCAGCAGGAGGGTAGTGGATCAGCCCCAGCATTTT. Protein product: CASRRVVDQPQHF.